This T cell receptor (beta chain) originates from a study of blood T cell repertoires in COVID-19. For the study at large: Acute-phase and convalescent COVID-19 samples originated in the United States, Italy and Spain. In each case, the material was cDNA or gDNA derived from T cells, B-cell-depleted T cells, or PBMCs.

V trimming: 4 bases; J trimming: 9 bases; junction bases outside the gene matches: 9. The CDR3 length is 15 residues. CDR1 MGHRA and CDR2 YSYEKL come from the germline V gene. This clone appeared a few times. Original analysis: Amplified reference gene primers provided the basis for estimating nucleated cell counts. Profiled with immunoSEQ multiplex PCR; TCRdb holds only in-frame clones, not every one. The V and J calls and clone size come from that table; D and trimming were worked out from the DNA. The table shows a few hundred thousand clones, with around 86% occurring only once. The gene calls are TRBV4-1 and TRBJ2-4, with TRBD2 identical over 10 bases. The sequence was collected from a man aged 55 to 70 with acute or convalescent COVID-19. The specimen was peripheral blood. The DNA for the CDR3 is TGCGCCAGCAGCCTACAAAGCGGGGGGGCCGGCATTCAGTACTTC. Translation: CASSLQSGGAGIQYF.